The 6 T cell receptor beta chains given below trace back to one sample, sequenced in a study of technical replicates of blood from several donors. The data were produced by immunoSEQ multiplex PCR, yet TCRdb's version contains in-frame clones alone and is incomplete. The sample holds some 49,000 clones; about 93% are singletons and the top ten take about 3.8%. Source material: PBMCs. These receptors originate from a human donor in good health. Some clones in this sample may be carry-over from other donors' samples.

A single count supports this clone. CDR3 DNA sequence: TGTGCCAGCAGGGAAACAGGGTACGGTCAGCCCCAGCATTTT. It encodes CASRETGYGQPQHF. This chain joins TRBV28 and TRBJ1-5, with TRBD1 as a possible D gene (6 bases). The CDR3 is 14 amino acids. Germline values: CDR1 MDHEN, CDR2 SYDVKM. V lost 6 bases, J lost 6 bases, and 15 bases lay in between. The full variable domain, in which reference TRBV28 and TRBJ1-5 provide the parts outside the CDR3, is DVKVTQSSRYLVKRTGEKVFLECVQDMDHENMFWYRQDPGLGLRLIYFSYDVKMKEKGDIPEGYSVSREKKERFSLILESASTNQTSMYLCASRETGYGQPQHFGDGTRLSIL.

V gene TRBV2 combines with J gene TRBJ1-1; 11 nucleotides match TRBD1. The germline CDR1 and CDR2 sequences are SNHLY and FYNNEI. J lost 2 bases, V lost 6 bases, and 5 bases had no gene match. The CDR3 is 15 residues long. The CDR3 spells CASRKDRGLNTEAFF. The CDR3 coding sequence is TGTGCCAGCAGGAAGGACAGGGGGCTTAACACTGAAGCTTTCTTT.

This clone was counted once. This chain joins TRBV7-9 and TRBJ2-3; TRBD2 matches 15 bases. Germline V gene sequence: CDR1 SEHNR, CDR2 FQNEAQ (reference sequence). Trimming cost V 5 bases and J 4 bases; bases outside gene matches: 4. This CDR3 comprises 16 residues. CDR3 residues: CASSRTSGGAPDTQYF. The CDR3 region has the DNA TGTGCCAGCAGCCGGACTAGCGGGGGGGCGCCAGATACGCAGTATTTT.

The CDR3 region is CASSATPGQGAGTEAFF. The CDR3 coding sequence is TGTGCCAGCAGTGCCACGCCGGGACAGGGGGCCGGCACTGAAGCTTTCTTT. The J gene is TRBJ1-1, the V gene TRBV6-1; 12 bases line up with TRBD1. The V gene end was trimmed by 4 bases and the J gene end by 4 bases; junction bases not matched to a gene: 10. The V gene's germline CDR1 is MNHNS and CDR2 SASEGT. This CDR3 region has 17 residues.

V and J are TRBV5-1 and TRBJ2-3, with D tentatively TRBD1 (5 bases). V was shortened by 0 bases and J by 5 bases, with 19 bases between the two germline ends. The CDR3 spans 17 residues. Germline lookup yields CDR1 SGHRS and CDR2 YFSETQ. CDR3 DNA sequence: TGCGCCAGCAGCTTGGACAGGCCGGGCGGTGATGGAGATACGCAGTATTTT. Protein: CASSLDRPGGDGDTQYF. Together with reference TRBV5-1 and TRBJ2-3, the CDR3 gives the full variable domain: KAGVTQTPRYLIKTRGQQVTLSCSPISGHRSVSWYQQTPGQGLQFLFEYFSETQRNKGNFPGRFSGRQFSNSRSEMNVSTLELGDSALYLCASSLDRPGGDGDTQYFGPGTRLTVL.

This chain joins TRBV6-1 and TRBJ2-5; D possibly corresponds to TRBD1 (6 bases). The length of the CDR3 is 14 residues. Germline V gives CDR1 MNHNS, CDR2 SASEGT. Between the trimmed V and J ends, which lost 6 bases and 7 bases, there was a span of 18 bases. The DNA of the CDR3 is TGTGCCAGCAGGGACGGGACACTTAGCTGGACCCAGTACTTC. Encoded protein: CASRDGTLSWTQYF.